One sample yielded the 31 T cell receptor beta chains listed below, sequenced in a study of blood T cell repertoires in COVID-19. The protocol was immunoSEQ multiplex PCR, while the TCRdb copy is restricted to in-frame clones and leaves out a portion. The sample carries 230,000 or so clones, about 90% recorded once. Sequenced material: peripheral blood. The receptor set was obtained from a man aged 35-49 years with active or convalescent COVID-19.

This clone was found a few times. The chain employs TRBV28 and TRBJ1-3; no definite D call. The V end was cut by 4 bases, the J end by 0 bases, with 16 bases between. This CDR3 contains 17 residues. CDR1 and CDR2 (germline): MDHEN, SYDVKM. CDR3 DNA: TGTGCCAGCAGTTCCTGGAGGCACAGAGTCTCTGGAAACACCATATATTTT. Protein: CASSSWRHRVSGNTIYF.

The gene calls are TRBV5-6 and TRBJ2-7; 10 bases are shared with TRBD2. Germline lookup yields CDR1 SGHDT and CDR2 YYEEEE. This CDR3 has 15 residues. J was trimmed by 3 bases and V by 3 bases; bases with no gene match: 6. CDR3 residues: CASSSGTSVDYEQYF. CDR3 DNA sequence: TGTGCCAGCAGCTCCGGGACTAGCGTTGACTACGAGCAGTACTTC.

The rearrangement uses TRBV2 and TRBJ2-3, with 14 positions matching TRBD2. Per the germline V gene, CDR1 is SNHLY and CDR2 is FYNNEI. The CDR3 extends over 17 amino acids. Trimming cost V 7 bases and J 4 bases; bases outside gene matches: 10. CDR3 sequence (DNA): TGTGCCAGCACCCCGAGACTAGCGGGGGGGAGCTCAGATACGCAGTATTTT. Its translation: CASTPRLAGGSSDTQYF. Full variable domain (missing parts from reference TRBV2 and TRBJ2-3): EPEVTQTPSHQVTQMGQEVILRCVPISNHLYFYWYRQILGQKVEFLVSFYNNEISEKSEIFDDQFSVERPDGSNFTLKIRSTKLEDSAMYFCASTPRLAGGSSDTQYFGPGTRLTVL.

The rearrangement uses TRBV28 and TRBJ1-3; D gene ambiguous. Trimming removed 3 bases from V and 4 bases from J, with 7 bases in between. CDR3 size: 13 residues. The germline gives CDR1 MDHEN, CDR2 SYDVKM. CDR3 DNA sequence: TGTGCCAGCAGTTTTGAGGCGGGAAACACCATATATTTT. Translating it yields CASSFEAGNTIYF. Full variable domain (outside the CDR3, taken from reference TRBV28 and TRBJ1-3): DVKVTQSSRYLVKRTGEKVFLECVQDMDHENMFWYRQDPGLGLRLIYFSYDVKMKEKGDIPEGYSVSREKKERFSLILESASTNQTSMYLCASSFEAGNTIYFGEGSWLTVV.

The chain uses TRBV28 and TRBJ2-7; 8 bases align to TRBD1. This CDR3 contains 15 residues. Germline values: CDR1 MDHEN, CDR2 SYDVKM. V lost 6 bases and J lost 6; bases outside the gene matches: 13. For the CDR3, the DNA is TGTGCCAGCAGCCCCCAGGGGGCGCGAATAGCCGAGCAGTACTTC. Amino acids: CASSPQGARIAEQYF.

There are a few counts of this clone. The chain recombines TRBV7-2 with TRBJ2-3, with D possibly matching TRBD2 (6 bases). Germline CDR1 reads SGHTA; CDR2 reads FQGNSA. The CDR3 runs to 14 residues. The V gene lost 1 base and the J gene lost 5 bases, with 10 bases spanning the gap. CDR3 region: CASSLELAKDTQYF. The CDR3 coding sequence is TGTGCCAGCAGCTTAGAGCTAGCGAAAGATACGCAGTATTTT.

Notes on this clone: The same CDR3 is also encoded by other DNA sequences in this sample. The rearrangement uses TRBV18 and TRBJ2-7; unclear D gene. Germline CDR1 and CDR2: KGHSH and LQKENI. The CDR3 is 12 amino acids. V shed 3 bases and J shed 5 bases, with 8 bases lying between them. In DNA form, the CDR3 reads TGTGCCAGCTCACCCAGTGGCAACGAGCAGTACTTC. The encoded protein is CASSPSGNEQYF.

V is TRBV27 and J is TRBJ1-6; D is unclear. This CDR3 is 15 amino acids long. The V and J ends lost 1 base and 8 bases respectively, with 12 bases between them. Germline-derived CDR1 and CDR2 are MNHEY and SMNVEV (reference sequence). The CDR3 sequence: CASSLWVTEHSPLHF. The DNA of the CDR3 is TGTGCCAGCAGTTTATGGGTCACGGAGCATTCACCCCTCCACTTT.

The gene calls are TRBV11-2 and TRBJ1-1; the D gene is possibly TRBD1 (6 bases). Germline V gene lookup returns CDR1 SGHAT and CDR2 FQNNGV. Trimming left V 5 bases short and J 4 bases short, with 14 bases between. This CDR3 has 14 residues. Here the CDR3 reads CASSPLAGVTEAFF. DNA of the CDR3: TGTGCCAGCAGCCCCCTCGCAGGGGTCACTGAAGCTTTCTTT.

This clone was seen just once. The CDR3 DNA reads TGTGCCAGCAGTTTTGCAGACTATTATAGCAATCAGCCCCAGCATTTT. It yields the protein CASSFADYYSNQPQHF. The chain links TRBV28 to TRBJ1-5; D is undetermined. CDR1 MDHEN and CDR2 SYDVKM come from the germline V gene. Trimming took off 3 bases at V and 0 bases at J, with 12 bases between the two ends. The CDR3 has 16 amino acids.

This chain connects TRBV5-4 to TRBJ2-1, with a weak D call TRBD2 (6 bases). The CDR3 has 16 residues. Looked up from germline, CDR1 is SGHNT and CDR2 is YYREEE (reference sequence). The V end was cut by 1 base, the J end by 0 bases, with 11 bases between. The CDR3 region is CASSLTGLLSYNEQFF. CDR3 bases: TGTGCCAGCAGCTTGACGGGACTCCTCTCCTACAATGAGCAGTTCTTC.

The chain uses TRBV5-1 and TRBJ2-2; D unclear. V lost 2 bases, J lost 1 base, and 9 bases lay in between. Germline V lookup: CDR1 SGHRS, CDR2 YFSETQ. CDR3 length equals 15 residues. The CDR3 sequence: CASSFPLGNTGELFF. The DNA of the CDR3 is TGCGCCAGCAGCTTCCCCCTAGGGAACACCGGGGAGCTGTTTTTT.

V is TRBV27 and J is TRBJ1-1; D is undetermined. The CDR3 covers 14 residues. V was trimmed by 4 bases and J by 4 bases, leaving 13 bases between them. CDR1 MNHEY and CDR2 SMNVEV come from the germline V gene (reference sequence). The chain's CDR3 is CASSWRSGSTEAFF. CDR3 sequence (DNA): TGTGCCAGCAGTTGGCGATCGGGGAGCACTGAAGCTTTCTTT.

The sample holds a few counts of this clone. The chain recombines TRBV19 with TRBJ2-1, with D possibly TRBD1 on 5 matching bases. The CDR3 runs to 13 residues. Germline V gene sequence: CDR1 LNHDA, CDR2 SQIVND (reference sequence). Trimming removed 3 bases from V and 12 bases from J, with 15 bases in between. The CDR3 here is CASSIKEGVGQFF. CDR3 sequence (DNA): TGTGCCAGTAGTATCAAGGAAGGGGTCGGGCAGTTCTTC.

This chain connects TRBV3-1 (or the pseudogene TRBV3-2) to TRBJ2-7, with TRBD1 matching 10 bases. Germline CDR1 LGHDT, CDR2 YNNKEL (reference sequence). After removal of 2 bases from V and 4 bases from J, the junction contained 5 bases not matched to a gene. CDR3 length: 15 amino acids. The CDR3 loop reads CASSQRDRGIYEQYF. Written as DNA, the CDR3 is TGTGCCAGCAGCCAAAGGGACAGGGGCATTTACGAGCAGTACTTC.

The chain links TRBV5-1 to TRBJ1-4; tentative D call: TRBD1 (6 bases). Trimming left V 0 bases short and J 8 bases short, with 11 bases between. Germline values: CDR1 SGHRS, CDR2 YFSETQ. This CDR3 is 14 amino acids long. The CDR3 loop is CASSLEGRGEKLFF. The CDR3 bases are TGCGCCAGCAGCTTGGAAGGCAGGGGAGAAAAACTGTTTTTT.

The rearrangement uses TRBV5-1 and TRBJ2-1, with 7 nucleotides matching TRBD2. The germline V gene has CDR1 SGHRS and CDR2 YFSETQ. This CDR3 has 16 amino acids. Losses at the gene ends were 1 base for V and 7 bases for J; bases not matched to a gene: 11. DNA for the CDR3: TGCGCCAGCAGCTTGAACAGCGGGACGCCGTGGAATGAGCAGTTCTTC. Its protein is CASSLNSGTPWNEQFF.

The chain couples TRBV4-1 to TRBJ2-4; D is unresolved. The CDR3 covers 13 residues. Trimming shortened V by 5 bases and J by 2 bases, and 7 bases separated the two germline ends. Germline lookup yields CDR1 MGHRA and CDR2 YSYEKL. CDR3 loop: CASSDITKNIQYF. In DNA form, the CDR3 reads TGCGCCAGCAGCGACATAACCAAAAACATTCAGTACTTC.

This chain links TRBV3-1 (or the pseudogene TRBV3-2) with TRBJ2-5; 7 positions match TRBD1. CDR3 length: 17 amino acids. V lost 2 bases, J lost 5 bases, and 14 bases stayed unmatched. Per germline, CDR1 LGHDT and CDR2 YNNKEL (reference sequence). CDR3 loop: CASSQKLRQGVAETQYF. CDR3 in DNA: TGTGCCAGCAGCCAAAAGCTCCGACAGGGAGTGGCGGAGACCCAGTACTTC.

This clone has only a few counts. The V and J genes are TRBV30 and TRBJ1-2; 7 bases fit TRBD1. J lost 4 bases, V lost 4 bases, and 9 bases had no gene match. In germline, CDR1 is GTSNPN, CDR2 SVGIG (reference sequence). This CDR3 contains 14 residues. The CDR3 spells CAWNKPGQSYGYTF. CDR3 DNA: TGTGCCTGGAATAAACCGGGACAGTCCTATGGCTACACCTTC.

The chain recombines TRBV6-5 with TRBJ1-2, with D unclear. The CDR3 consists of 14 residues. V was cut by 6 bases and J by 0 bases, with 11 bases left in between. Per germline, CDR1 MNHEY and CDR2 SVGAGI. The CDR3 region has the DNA TGTGCCAGCAGGACGCAGGCATCTAACTATGGCTACACCTTC. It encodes CASRTQASNYGYTF.

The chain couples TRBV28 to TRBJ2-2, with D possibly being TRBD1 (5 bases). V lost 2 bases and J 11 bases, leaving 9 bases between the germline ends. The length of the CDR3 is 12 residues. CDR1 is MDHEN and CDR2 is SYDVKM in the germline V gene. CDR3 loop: CASSLQGRELFF. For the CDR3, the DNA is TGTGCCAGCAGTTTACAGGGCCGAGAGCTGTTTTTT.

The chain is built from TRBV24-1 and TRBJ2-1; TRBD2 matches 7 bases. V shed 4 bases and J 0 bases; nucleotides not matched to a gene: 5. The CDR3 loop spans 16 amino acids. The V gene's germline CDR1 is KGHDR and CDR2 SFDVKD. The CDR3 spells CATSDSRGDSYNEQFF. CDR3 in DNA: TGTGCCACCAGTGACAGTCGGGGGGACTCCTACAATGAGCAGTTCTTC.

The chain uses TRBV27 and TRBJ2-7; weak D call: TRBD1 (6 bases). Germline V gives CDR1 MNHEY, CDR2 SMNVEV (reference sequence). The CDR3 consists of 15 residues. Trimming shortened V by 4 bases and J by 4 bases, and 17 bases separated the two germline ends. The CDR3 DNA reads TGTGCCAGCAGTTCCAATACCGGGACAACATACGAGCAGTACTTC. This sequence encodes CASSSNTGTTYEQYF.

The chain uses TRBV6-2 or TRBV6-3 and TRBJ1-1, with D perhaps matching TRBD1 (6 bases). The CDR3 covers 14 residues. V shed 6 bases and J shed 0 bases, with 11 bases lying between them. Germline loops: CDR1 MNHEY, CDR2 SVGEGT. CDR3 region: CASSYDRLNTEAFF. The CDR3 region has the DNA TGTGCCAGCAGCTATGACAGGTTGAACACTGAAGCTTTCTTT.

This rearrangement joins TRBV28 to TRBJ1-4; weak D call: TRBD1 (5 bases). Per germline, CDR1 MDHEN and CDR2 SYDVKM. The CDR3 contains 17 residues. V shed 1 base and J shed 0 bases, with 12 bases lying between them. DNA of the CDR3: TGTGCCAGCAGTTTATCGGTAGGGGTGGCAACTAATGAAAAACTGTTTTTT. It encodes CASSLSVGVATNEKLFF. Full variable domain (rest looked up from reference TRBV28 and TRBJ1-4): DVKVTQSSRYLVKRTGEKVFLECVQDMDHENMFWYRQDPGLGLRLIYFSYDVKMKEKGDIPEGYSVSREKKERFSLILESASTNQTSMYLCASSLSVGVATNEKLFFGSGTQLSVL.

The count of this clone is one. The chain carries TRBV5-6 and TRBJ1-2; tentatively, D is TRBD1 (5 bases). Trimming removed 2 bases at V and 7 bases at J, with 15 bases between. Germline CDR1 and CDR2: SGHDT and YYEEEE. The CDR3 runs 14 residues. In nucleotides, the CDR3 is TGTGCCAGCAGCTTAGGCAGGGCCGGGGGTGGCTACACCTTC. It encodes CASSLGRAGGGYTF.

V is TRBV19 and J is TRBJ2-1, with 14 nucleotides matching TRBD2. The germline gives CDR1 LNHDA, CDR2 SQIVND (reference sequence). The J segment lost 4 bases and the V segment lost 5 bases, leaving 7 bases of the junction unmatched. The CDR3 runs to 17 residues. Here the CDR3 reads CASSLRLAGGVYNEQFF. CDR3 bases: TGTGCCAGTAGTTTAAGACTAGCGGGGGGGGTATACAATGAGCAGTTCTTC.

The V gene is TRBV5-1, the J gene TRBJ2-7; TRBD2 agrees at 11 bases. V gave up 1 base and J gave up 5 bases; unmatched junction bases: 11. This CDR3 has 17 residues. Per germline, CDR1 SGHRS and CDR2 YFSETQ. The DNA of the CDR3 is TGCGCCAGCAGCTTGTGGGGTCAGACTAGCGGGATCCACGAGCAGTACTTC. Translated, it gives CASSLWGQTSGIHEQYF. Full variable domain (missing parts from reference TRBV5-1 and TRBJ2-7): KAGVTQTPRYLIKTRGQQVTLSCSPISGHRSVSWYQQTPGQGLQFLFEYFSETQRNKGNFPGRFSGRQFSNSRSEMNVSTLELGDSALYLCASSLWGQTSGIHEQYFGPGTRLTVT.

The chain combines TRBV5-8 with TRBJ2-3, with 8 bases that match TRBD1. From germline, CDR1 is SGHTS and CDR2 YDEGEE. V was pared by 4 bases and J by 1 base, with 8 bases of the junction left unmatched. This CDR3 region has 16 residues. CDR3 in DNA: TGTGCCAGCAGCCTCGGTTGGACAGGGCGCACAGATACGCAGTATTTT. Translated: CASSLGWTGRTDTQYF.

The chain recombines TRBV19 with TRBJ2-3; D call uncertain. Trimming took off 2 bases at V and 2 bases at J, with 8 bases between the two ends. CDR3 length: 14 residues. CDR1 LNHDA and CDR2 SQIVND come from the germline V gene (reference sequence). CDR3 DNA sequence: TGTGCCAGTAGTATAATTAGCCCCACAGATACGCAGTATTTT. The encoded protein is CASSIISPTDTQYF. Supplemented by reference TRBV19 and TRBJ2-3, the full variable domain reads DGGITQSPKYLFRKEGQNVTLSCEQNLNHDAMYWYRQDPGQGLRLIYYSQIVNDFQKGDIAEGYSVSREKKESFPLTVTSAQKNPTAFYLCASSIISPTDTQYFGPGTRLTVL.